Below, one T cell receptor beta chain is given with its context. Its cognate antigen is unknown. The sample is drawn from a study of siplizumab effects on memory and regulatory T cells. Study-wide points: About 80-96% of proliferating CD4+ or CD8+ clones had no assignable naive or memory phenotype. Suppressive activity of Tregs proliferating in siplizumab cultures remained unconfirmed. Alloreactive clones mapping to unstimulated subsets formed only a minor fraction. Naive T cells seemed more diverse than memory cells; they also seemed major alloresponse contributors.

Profiled with immunoSEQ multiplex PCR; TCRdb holds only in-frame clones, not every one. The data contain roughly 60,000 clones, 85% to 95% of them singletons. The CDR3 totals 19 residues. CDR1 and CDR2 from the germline V gene are MDHEN and SYDVKM. Trimming cost V 6 bases and J 4 bases; bases outside gene matches: 14. Sequenced sample: CD8+ T cells sorted from blood. The chain is built from TRBV28 and TRBJ2-2; 13 nucleotides match TRBD2. The TCR comes from a human donor in good health. Here the CDR3 reads CASSPQLAGGPWSTGELFF. CDR3 bases: TGTGCCAGCAGCCCTCAACTAGCGGGAGGGCCTTGGAGCACCGGGGAGCTGTTTTTT.